These 23 T cell receptor beta chains originate from one sample sequenced in a study of T cell responses to AZD1222 COVID-19 vaccine. The data were produced by immunoSEQ multiplex PCR, yet TCRdb's version contains in-frame clones alone and is incomplete. Of roughly 75,000 clones in the sample, 84% were seen once. Sequenced material: peripheral blood, taken on day 0 of AZD1222 vaccination. These receptors were collected from an adult in good health.

The chain joins TRBV7-6 to TRBJ1-1; D unresolved. Germline-derived CDR1 and CDR2 are SGHVS and FNYEAQ. V was trimmed by 3 bases and J by 1 base, leaving 9 bases between them. The CDR3 loop spans 14 amino acids. The CDR3 is CASSLLKGNTEAFF. The CDR3 bases are TGTGCCAGCAGCTTGCTCAAGGGGAACACTGAAGCTTTCTTT.

The rearrangement joins TRBV4-2 to TRBJ2-5; 8 nucleotides agree with TRBD2. CDR3 size: 16 residues. CDR1 and CDR2 from the germline V gene are LGHNA and YNFKEQ. Trimming removed 0 bases from V and 4 bases from J; junction bases left unmatched: 7. The CDR3 reads CASSQDTGTSGETQYF. In DNA, the CDR3 is TGTGCCAGCAGCCAAGATACCGGGACTAGTGGAGAGACCCAGTACTTC.

The table lists this clone with a count of one. The CDR3 bases are TGTGCCAGCAGTGCGGGTGTGGAAGCCTACAATGAGCAGTTCTTC. It is translated as CASSAGVEAYNEQFF. This chain links TRBV25-1 with TRBJ2-1; D is ambiguous. Germline CDR1 is MGHDK and CDR2 is SYGVNS. Trimming removed 4 bases at V and 2 bases at J, with 12 bases between. CDR3 length equals 15 residues.

V is TRBV10-3 and J is TRBJ2-1; 12 bases map to TRBD2. J lost 2 bases, V lost 6 bases, and 2 bases had no gene match. CDR3 length: 15 residues. Germline V CDR1 and CDR2: ENHRY, SYGVKD. The CDR3, as DNA: TGTGCCATCAGACTAGCGGGGGGCCCCTACAATGAGCAGTTCTTC. It yields the protein CAIRLAGGPYNEQFF.

The chain recombines TRBV28 with TRBJ1-2; no clear D gene. The CDR3 has 14 amino acids. CDR1 is MDHEN and CDR2 is SYDVKM in the germline V gene. Trimming removed 5 bases from V and 3 bases from J, with 13 bases in between. CDR3 DNA: TGTGCCAGCAGTCTCGCGAGGGTAGACTATGGCTACACCTTC. Its protein product is CASSLARVDYGYTF.

This clone came up once. The J gene is TRBJ1-1, the V gene TRBV9; tentative D call: TRBD1 (5 bases). There are 14 residues in the CDR3. In germline, CDR1 is SGDLS, CDR2 YYNGEE. The ends were cut back, 6 bases at V and 1 base at J, with 13 bases in the middle. CDR3 sequence reads: CASKPGTANTEAFF. CDR3 DNA: TGTGCCAGCAAACCCGGGACCGCGAACACTGAAGCTTTCTTT.

The chain links TRBV29-1 to TRBJ1-2; weak D call: TRBD1 (5 bases). The germline V gene has CDR1 SQVTM and CDR2 ANQGSEA. Trimming shortened V by 6 bases and J by 7 bases, and 12 bases separated the two germline ends. This CDR3 spans 11 amino acids. This chain's CDR3 is CSVGGSGGYTF. As DNA, the CDR3 is TGCAGCGTGGGGGGTAGCGGTGGCTACACCTTC.

This clone appeared a few times. V gene TRBV30 combines with J gene TRBJ1-5, with no clear D. The CDR3 has 13 residues. CDR1 is GTSNPN and CDR2 is SVGIG in the germline V gene (reference sequence). V was clipped by 1 base and J by 7 bases, with 11 bases between them. CDR3: CAWSGRAGQPQHF. CDR3 bases: TGTGCCTGGAGTGGAAGGGCGGGACAGCCCCAGCATTTT.

V gene TRBV5-1 combines with J gene TRBJ2-1, with D unresolved. Germline loops: CDR1 SGHRS, CDR2 YFSETQ. The CDR3 is made up of 13 amino acids. Trimming pared 0 bases from V and 7 bases from J, leaving 8 bases between. The CDR3 DNA reads as TGCGCCAGCAGCTTGGAGATCCGGAATGAGCAGTTCTTC. Protein sequence: CASSLEIRNEQFF.

The chain links TRBV5-1 to TRBJ2-3; D may be TRBD2 (6 bases). Germline CDR1 reads SGHRS; CDR2 reads YFSETQ. V was trimmed by 4 bases and J by 0 bases, leaving 12 bases between them. This CDR3 spans 15 amino acids. The CDR3 sequence: CASSPGTLSTDTQYF. CDR3 bases: TGCGCCAGCAGCCCCGGGACTCTCAGCACAGATACGCAGTATTTT.

The V and J genes are TRBV6-5 and TRBJ1-1; possible D gene TRBD1, 6 bases. The CDR3 spans 15 residues. V lost 8 bases and J 4 bases, leaving 20 bases between the germline ends. Per the germline V gene, CDR1 is MNHEY and CDR2 is SVGAGI. The CDR3 reads CASGGGGGGRTEAFF. CDR3 nucleotides: TGTGCCAGCGGCGGCGGGGGGGGCGGGCGCACTGAAGCTTTCTTT.

This chain links TRBV19 with TRBJ2-1, with 8 positions matching TRBD1. Germline lookup yields CDR1 LNHDA and CDR2 SQIVND (reference sequence). The CDR3 has 14 residues. J was trimmed by 7 bases and V by 7 bases; bases with no gene match: 9. CDR3 amino acids: CASNSQGARNEQFF. In DNA, the CDR3 is TGTGCCAGTAATTCGCAGGGGGCAAGGAATGAGCAGTTCTTC.

A few counts support this clone. The J gene is TRBJ1-1, the V gene TRBV5-1; D unclear. Germline V gene sequence: CDR1 SGHRS, CDR2 YFSETQ. Between the trimmed V and J ends, which lost 0 bases and 4 bases, there was a span of 13 bases. The CDR3 spans 15 residues. The CDR3 reads CASSLGVSSGTEAFF. CDR3 DNA: TGCGCCAGCAGCTTGGGGGTCTCCTCGGGCACTGAAGCTTTCTTT. Looking up the rest from reference TRBV5-1 and TRBJ1-1 gives the full variable domain: KAGVTQTPRYLIKTRGQQVTLSCSPISGHRSVSWYQQTPGQGLQFLFEYFSETQRNKGNFPGRFSGRQFSNSRSEMNVSTLELGDSALYLCASSLGVSSGTEAFFGQGTRLTVV.

The chain has TRBV7-8 and TRBJ2-3; the match to TRBD2 covers 9 bases. With 2 bases clipped from V and 4 bases from J, the junction kept 4 bases outside the gene matches. Germline V CDR1 and CDR2: SGHVS, FQNEAQ. The CDR3 spans 15 residues. The CDR3 DNA reads TGTGCCAGCAGCTTAATCCGCGGGGGGGCAGATACGCAGTATTTT. This translates into CASSLIRGGADTQYF.

This clone has only a few counts. This sequence joins TRBV29-1 and TRBJ1-2; 8 bases align to TRBD1. The ends lost 7 bases at V and 4 bases at J; junction bases unmatched: 11. The CDR3 is 14 residues long. Looked up from germline, CDR1 is SQVTM and CDR2 is ANQGSEA. The CDR3, as DNA: TGCAGCGCCTCACAGGGGGGGAGCAGCTATGGCTACACCTTC. It yields the protein CSASQGGSSYGYTF.

This chain connects TRBV30 to TRBJ2-6; the D is unclear. CDR3 size: 14 residues. Trimming shortened V by 2 bases and J by 4 bases, and 9 bases separated the two germline ends. Germline V gene sequence: CDR1 GTSNPN, CDR2 SVGIG (reference sequence). The DNA of the CDR3 is TGTGCCTGGAGTTTTGGGGAAGGGGCCAACGTCCTGACTTTC. It yields the protein CAWSFGEGANVLTF.

This clone was counted between two and nine times. V gene TRBV5-5 combines with J gene TRBJ2-5; tentative D call: TRBD2 (5 bases). This CDR3 is 15 amino acids long. Trimming left V 7 bases short and J 2 bases short, with 18 bases between. Germline assignment: CDR1 SGHKS and CDR2 YYEKEE (reference sequence). The DNA for the CDR3 is TGTGCCAGCTCCCTGATGGGTGGGAGACAAGAGACCCAGTACTTC. Translated, it gives CASSLMGGRQETQYF.

This chain links TRBV5-1 with TRBJ1-1, with 10 bases identical to TRBD1. From germline, CDR1 is SGHRS and CDR2 YFSETQ. The trim removed 4 bases at V and 5 bases at J, leaving 2 bases unmatched. This CDR3 has 13 residues. Here the CDR3 reads CASSRDRGTEAFF. CDR3 nucleotide sequence: TGCGCCAGCAGCAGGGACAGGGGTACTGAAGCTTTCTTT.

This chain connects TRBV28 to TRBJ1-1; D ambiguous. V was pared by 7 bases and J by 0 bases, with 3 bases between. The CDR3 sequence is 11 residues long. Germline CDR1 and CDR2: MDHEN and SYDVKM. The CDR3 DNA follows: TGTGCCAGCACCCTGAACACTGAAGCTTTCTTT. Protein sequence: CASTLNTEAFF.

V usage is TRBV18 and J usage is TRBJ2-3; 13 nucleotides line up with TRBD2. Germline values: CDR1 KGHSH, CDR2 LQKENI. The CDR3 sequence is 16 residues long. V shed 3 bases, J shed 3 bases, and the junction held 3 bases outside the gene matches. The CDR3: CASSPRTSGGTDTQYF. The CDR3 nucleotides are TGTGCCAGCTCACCGCGGACTAGCGGGGGAACAGATACGCAGTATTTT.

This chain connects TRBV7-9 to TRBJ2-7; D may be TRBD1 (6 bases). V lost 4 bases and J 2 bases, leaving 9 bases between the germline ends. This CDR3 spans 13 amino acids. Germline V gene data show CDR1 as SEHNR and CDR2 as FQNEAQ (reference sequence). The CDR3 DNA reads as TGTGCCAGCAGCTCTACAGGGACCTACGAGCAGTACTTC. This translates into CASSSTGTYEQYF.

V is TRBV5-4 and J is TRBJ2-7; D might be TRBD1 (5 bases). Trimming stripped 4 bases from V and 6 bases from J, with 14 bases between. Germline lookup yields CDR1 SGHNT and CDR2 YYREEE (reference sequence). The CDR3 is made up of 13 amino acids. As DNA, the CDR3 is TGTGCCAGCAGCGTGACCTACCAGGGCGAGCAGTACTTC. It yields the protein CASSVTYQGEQYF.

This clone was detected only once. The chain recombines TRBV19 with TRBJ1-5; D not certain. CDR1 and CDR2 from the germline V gene are LNHDA and SQIVND (reference sequence). V lost 3 bases, J lost 7 bases, and 7 bases lay in between. This CDR3 spans 12 amino acids. This CDR3 reads CASSIPFQPQHF. The CDR3 DNA is TGTGCCAGTAGTATCCCTTTCCAGCCCCAGCATTTT. The full variable domain, with the rest looked up from reference TRBV19 and TRBJ1-5, is DGGITQSPKYLFRKEGQNVTLSCEQNLNHDAMYWYRQDPGQGLRLIYYSQIVNDFQKGDIAEGYSVSREKKESFPLTVTSAQKNPTAFYLCASSIPFQPQHFGDGTRLSIL.